This T cell receptor beta chain was captured in a study of T cell repertoires in cytomegalovirus infection. Overall study context: In public TCR beta signatures, there were indications of both CMV infection and matching HLA type. Study-wide findings and caveats: Summed frequency of shared TCR beta families picked out CMV carriers who also had the relevant HLA. CMV-specific TCR beta clonotypes restricted by HLA-C dominated the ex vivo response.

One entry per CDR3 protein results from TCRdb running MiXCR on the reads. The data show 310,000 or so distinct CDR3 sequences, with 15% to 20% seen just once and approximately 12% held by the top ten. Points on this clonotype: No antigen is known for it.

The TCR sequence derives from a human donor in good health (CMV status not recorded). Some clones in this sample may be carry-over from other donors' samples. Sequencing was performed on PBMCs.

For the CDR3, the DNA is TGTGCCAGCAGCTCGCCCCGACAGGAGCAGTTCTTC. Translated: CASSSPRQEQFF. V usage is TRBV5-4 and J usage is TRBJ2-1; D is perhaps TRBD1 (5 bases). Looked up from germline, CDR1 is SGHNT and CDR2 is YYREEE (reference sequence). V lost 3 bases to trimming and J lost 10 bases, with 11 bases between them. The CDR3 runs to 12 residues.